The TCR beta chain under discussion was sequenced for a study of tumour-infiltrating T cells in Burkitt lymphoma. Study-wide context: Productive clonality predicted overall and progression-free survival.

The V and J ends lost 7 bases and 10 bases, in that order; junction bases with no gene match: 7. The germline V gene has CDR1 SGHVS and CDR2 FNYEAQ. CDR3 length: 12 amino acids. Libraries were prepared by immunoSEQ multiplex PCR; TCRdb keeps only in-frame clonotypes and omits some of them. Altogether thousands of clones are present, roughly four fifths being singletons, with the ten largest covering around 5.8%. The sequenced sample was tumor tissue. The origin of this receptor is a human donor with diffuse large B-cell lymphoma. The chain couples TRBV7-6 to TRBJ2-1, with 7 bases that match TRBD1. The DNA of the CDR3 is TGTGCCAGCATTGGACAGGCAAGGGAGCAGTTCTTC. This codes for CASIGQAREQFF.